This T cell receptor (beta chain) was profiled in a study of T cell changes during pregnancy in multiple sclerosis (dated by TCRdb to about 2019). A note on the overall study: Changes in the T cell repertoire over the course of pregnancy were examined in this study in women with multiple sclerosis.

Libraries were constructed by the immunoSEQ multiplex PCR assay. Held by TCRdb, this immuneACCESS table contains in-frame sequences only and omits some clones. Under half of the omission traces to an unresolved V gene where checked; the cause of the rest is unknown. The table for this sample lists 50,000 or so clones; around 92% of them were counted only once. About 1.2% of the sample lies in the top ten. The CDR3 numbers 12 residues from cysteine through phenylalanine. Only the CDR3 part of the read is kept: 36 bases, read in frame from the first base. CDR1 SGHVS and CDR2 FQNEAQ were looked up in the germline V gene. Relative to germline, V is 6 bases shorter and J is 5 bases shorter, with 11 bases between their ends. Note on this clone: Its antigen is currently not known. The sample holds no much larger clone one base away, and base qualities are not on file.

Recombination connected TRBV7-8 to TRBJ2-7; a tentative D call is TRBD2 (5 bases match). The clonotype originates from a female donor in good health, enrolled as a control in a pregnancy study. Sample: peripheral blood, taken after pregnancy. The nucleotides read TGTGCCAGCAGTCAATCCGGGGACGAGCAGTACTTC. This encodes CASSQSGDEQYF.